What follows are 31 T cell receptor beta chains derived from one specimen sequenced in a study of T-cell reconstitution after alpha-beta-depleted transplantation in children. During its preparation, the TCRbeta library received unique molecular identifiers. TCRdb reprocessed the PCR reads via MiXCR and lists one record per CDR3 protein. The sample lists fewer than 550,000 distinct CDR3 sequences, around 16% occurring once. The input for sequencing was PBMCs, mostly from graft donor cells, taken 360 days after TCRalphabeta/CD19-depleted stem cell transplant. These receptors were taken from a boy younger than two who had a stem cell transplant for Wiskott-Aldrich syndrome, so the T cells may come from the graft donor.

Only a few counts were recorded for this clonotype. The chain is built from TRBV3-1 and TRBJ1-4; D possibly corresponds to TRBD1 (5 bases). CDR3 size: 13 residues. CDR1 and CDR2 from the germline V gene are LGHDT and YNNKEL (reference sequence). V lost 4 bases to trimming and J lost 7 bases, with 10 bases between them. The CDR3 spells CASSPPQGEKLFF. The CDR3 DNA is TGTGCCAGCAGCCCCCCCCAGGGTGAAAAACTGTTTTTT.

This clonotype was counted between two and nine times. The chain uses TRBV6-1 and TRBJ2-6; 11 bases agree with TRBD2. Germline assignment: CDR1 MNHNS and CDR2 SASEGT. The J segment lost 4 bases and the V segment lost 6 bases, leaving 8 bases of the junction unmatched. There are 17 residues in the CDR3. The CDR3 DNA reads TGTGCCAGCAGCCGTACTAGCGGGAGACCCGGGGCCAACGTCCTGACTTTC. It yields the protein CASSRTSGRPGANVLTF.

This clonotype has a single count. This sequence joins TRBV11-2 and TRBJ2-2, with 12 bases identical to TRBD1. Trimming removed 2 bases from V and 8 bases from J; junction bases left unmatched: 9. The CDR3 has 17 amino acids. Per germline, CDR1 SGHAT and CDR2 FQNNGV. The CDR3 nucleotides are TGTGCCAGCAGCTTAAGTCCCCGGGACAGGGGGCGGGGGGAGCTGTTTTTT. Its translation is CASSLSPRDRGRGELFF.

The sample holds a few counts of this clonotype. The chain is built from TRBV29-1 and TRBJ1-2; D gene ambiguous. The CDR3 has 13 amino acids. Deletions cut 0 bases from V and 4 bases from J, with 9 bases between. Germline V gene lookup returns CDR1 SQVTM and CDR2 ANQGSEA. Here the CDR3 reads CSVEDSLGYGYTF. CDR3 nucleotide sequence: TGCAGCGTTGAAGACAGTTTGGGCTATGGCTACACCTTC.

J is TRBJ2-3 and V is TRBV11-2, with TRBD1 matching over 7 bases. Per germline, CDR1 SGHAT and CDR2 FQNNGV. The CDR3 sequence is 18 residues long. Trimming cost V 5 bases and J 2 bases; bases outside gene matches: 16. The DNA of the CDR3 is TGTGCCAGCAGCACATTCAACAGGGGACACACCTTCACAGATACGCAGTATTTT. Translating it yields CASSTFNRGHTFTDTQYF. The full variable domain, rest sourced from reference TRBV11-2 and TRBJ2-3, is EAGVAQSPRYKIIEKRQSVAFWCNPISGHATLYWYQQILGQGPKLLIQFQNNGVVDDSQLPKDRFSAERLKGVDSTLKIQPAKLEDSAVYLCASSTFNRGHTFTDTQYFGPGTRLTVL.

The chain joins TRBV4-2 to TRBJ2-5, with D hard to call. The CDR3 extends over 14 amino acids. The germline V gene encodes CDR1 LGHNA and CDR2 YNFKEQ. Between the trimmed V and J ends, which lost 0 bases and 0 bases, there was a span of 5 bases. In nucleotides, the CDR3 is TGTGCCAGCAGCCAAGACAGGAACCAAGAGACCCAGTACTTC. Encoded protein: CASSQDRNQETQYF.

This clonotype came up a few times. The chain carries TRBV2 and TRBJ2-1; 13 bases line up with TRBD2. This CDR3 has 16 amino acids. Germline V gene lookup returns CDR1 SNHLY and CDR2 FYNNEI. Trimming cost V 6 bases and J 4 bases; bases outside gene matches: 6. The CDR3 sequence is CASRQPTSGGYNEQFF. CDR3 DNA sequence: TGTGCCAGCAGGCAACCGACTAGCGGGGGGTACAATGAGCAGTTCTTC.

This clonotype was found a few times. V is TRBV12-3 or TRBV12-4 and J is TRBJ1-5; D is possibly TRBD1 (6 bases). Deletions cut 3 bases from V and 2 bases from J, with 8 bases between. The CDR3 runs to 14 residues. Here the CDR3 reads CASSFAGGNQPQHF. The CDR3 DNA reads as TGTGCCAGCAGTTTTGCAGGGGGCAATCAGCCCCAGCATTTT.

The CDR3 reads CASRRRPSGRRYEQYF. CDR3 nucleotides: TGTGCCAGCAGACGACGACCTAGCGGGAGGCGGTACGAGCAGTACTTC. This rearrangement joins TRBV27 to TRBJ2-7; 11 bases are a match to TRBD2. The J segment lost 4 bases and the V segment lost 6 bases, leaving 11 bases of the junction unmatched. This CDR3 is 16 amino acids long. Per the germline V gene, CDR1 is MNHEY and CDR2 is SMNVEV (reference sequence).

V usage is TRBV10-3 and J usage is TRBJ2-3; tentatively, D is TRBD1 (5 bases). CDR1 ENHRY and CDR2 SYGVKD come from the germline V gene. V dropped 6 bases and J dropped 0 bases, with 7 bases sitting between them. The length of the CDR3 is 13 residues. DNA for the CDR3: TGTGCCATCAGACAGGCGAGCACAGATACGCAGTATTTT. Protein product: CAIRQASTDTQYF.

CDR3 in amino acids: CASSELQGRETQYF. In nucleotides, the CDR3 is TGTGCCAGCAGTGAGTTACAGGGACGGGAGACCCAGTACTTC. The rearrangement uses TRBV6-1 and TRBJ2-5, with D possibly TRBD1 on 6 matching bases. The CDR3 is 14 residues long. The V and J ends lost 3 bases and 5 bases respectively, with 13 bases between them. The germline V gene encodes CDR1 MNHNS and CDR2 SASEGT.

The CDR3 sequence is CSATGLAGGPETQYF. The CDR3 DNA reads TGCAGTGCTACAGGACTAGCGGGAGGGCCTGAGACCCAGTACTTC. The rearrangement joins TRBV20-1 to TRBJ2-5; 15 bases are a match to TRBD2. The V gene's germline CDR1 is DFQATT and CDR2 SNEGSKA (reference sequence). J gave up 5 bases and V 4 bases, and 5 bases lay outside the gene matches. The CDR3 has 15 residues.

The chain employs TRBV4-3 and TRBJ2-2; 9 nucleotides match TRBD1. J lost 3 bases, V lost 1 base, and 12 bases had no gene match. CDR3 size: 19 residues. Germline CDR1 is LGHNA and CDR2 is YSLEER. DNA for the CDR3: TGCGCCAGCAGCCAAGTCCTACCGGGACAGGGAAGAGACACCGGGGAGCTGTTTTTT. This codes for CASSQVLPGQGRDTGELFF.

A few counts support this clonotype. V gene TRBV25-1 combines with J gene TRBJ2-5; D is unclear. Trimming removed 2 bases at V and 5 bases at J, with 18 bases between. CDR1 MGHDK and CDR2 SYGVNS come from the germline V gene. The CDR3 consists of 16 residues. CDR3: CASSEGVYPPGETQYF. DNA of the CDR3: TGTGCCAGCAGTGAAGGTGTCTACCCCCCCGGGGAGACCCAGTACTTC.

This clonotype was observed a handful of times. V gene TRBV7-9 combines with J gene TRBJ2-7; 9 bases are shared with TRBD1. Germline loops: CDR1 SEHNR, CDR2 FQNEAQ (reference sequence). The CDR3 covers 16 residues. J lost 3 bases, V lost 5 bases, and 11 bases had no gene match. The CDR3 region is CASSLRSGTGNYEQYF. CDR3 coding DNA: TGTGCCAGCAGCCTCCGATCCGGGACAGGGAACTACGAGCAGTACTTC.

The J gene is TRBJ2-5, the V gene TRBV12-3 or TRBV12-4; the match to TRBD2 covers 12 bases. With V trimmed by 2 bases and J by 1 base, 26 bases remained unmatched. This CDR3 has 24 amino acids. In DNA form, the CDR3 reads TGTGCCAGCAGTTTACGGGGGGGAGGACTAGCGGGAATCGGCATCACACGGCCCCAAGAGACCCAGTACTTC. It is translated as CASSLRGGGLAGIGITRPQETQYF.

J is TRBJ2-1 and V is TRBV10-3; no reliable D call. This CDR3 has 11 amino acids. CDR1 and CDR2 from the germline V gene are ENHRY and SYGVKD. V was trimmed by 5 bases and J by 8 bases, leaving 7 bases between them. The CDR3 DNA sequence: TGTGCCATCAGTTCTAGTTATGAGCAGTTCTTC. Translation: CAISSSYEQFF.

This sequence joins TRBV19 and TRBJ1-3; D ambiguous. CDR3 size: 15 residues. V lost 5 bases and J lost 0, with 11 bases in between. The V gene's germline CDR1 is LNHDA and CDR2 SQIVND (reference sequence). Here the CDR3 DNA reads TGTGCCAGTAGTCTTGACGGGAGCTCTGGAAACACCATATATTTT. Protein product: CASSLDGSSGNTIYF.

The chain carries TRBV7-9 and TRBJ2-2, with D hard to call. V was clipped by 6 bases and J by 10 bases, with 12 bases between them. This CDR3 contains 12 residues. Germline V CDR1 and CDR2: SEHNR, FQNEAQ (reference sequence). The CDR3, as DNA: TGTGCCAGCAGGACATCCTTAATGGAGCTGTTTTTT. The encoded protein is CASRTSLMELFF.

This clonotype was counted a few times. This chain uses TRBV12-3 or TRBV12-4 with TRBJ1-5; D may be TRBD1 (5 bases). The CDR3 has 16 residues. V was shortened by 4 bases and J by 3 bases, with 16 bases between the two germline ends. The CDR3 DNA reads as TGTGCCAGCAGTTCCACTTGGGGGAGTTTCAATCAGCCCCAGCATTTT. Amino acid sequence: CASSSTWGSFNQPQHF.

This clonotype was counted between two and nine times. The chain has TRBV25-1 and TRBJ2-7; possibly TRBD1 for D (5 bases). The V gene lost 3 bases and the J gene lost 7 bases, with 19 bases spanning the gap. Per the germline V gene, CDR1 is MGHDK and CDR2 is SYGVNS. This CDR3 contains 15 residues. The CDR3 here is CASSDYRGHPAEQYF. CDR3 in DNA: TGTGCCAGCAGTGACTACCGAGGACACCCGGCTGAGCAGTACTTC.

The chain has TRBV12-3 or TRBV12-4 and TRBJ2-7; D not resolved. V was clipped by 1 base and J by 1 base, with 14 bases between them. The CDR3 consists of 16 residues. CDR3 sequence reads: CASSLGRVMLSYEQYF. The CDR3 nucleotides read TGTGCCAGCAGTTTAGGCCGGGTTATGCTTTCCTACGAGCAGTACTTC.

The chain combines TRBV11-3 with TRBJ2-1, with unresolved D. The CDR3 length is 13 residues. In germline, CDR1 is SGHNT, CDR2 YENEEA. Trimming removed 3 bases from V and 4 bases from J, with 7 bases in between. CDR3 DNA: TGTGCCAGCAGCTTGGATGTATACAATGAGCAGTTCTTC. Encoded protein: CASSLDVYNEQFF.

This chain uses TRBV4-3 with TRBJ2-7; 9 bases match TRBD2. Germline V gene sequence: CDR1 LGHNA, CDR2 YSLEER. Trimming took 1 base from V and 2 from J; bases not matched to a gene: 9. This CDR3 has 17 residues. The CDR3 protein is CASSQAYPGLAPYEQYF. As DNA, the CDR3 is TGCGCCAGCAGCCAAGCCTACCCGGGACTAGCCCCCTACGAGCAGTACTTC.

This clonotype was observed a few times. The rearrangement uses TRBV11-1 and TRBJ1-6; 7 nucleotides line up with TRBD1. This CDR3 has 14 residues. Per germline, CDR1 SGHAT and CDR2 FQDESV (reference sequence). With 5 bases clipped from V and 5 bases from J, the junction kept 3 bases outside the gene matches. The CDR3 bases are TGTGCCAGCAGCCGGGACAGTAATAATTCACCCCTCCACTTT. Its translation is CASSRDSNNSPLHF.

The sample holds many counts of this clonotype. The chain uses TRBV27 and TRBJ1-6; 8 bases map to TRBD1. Losses at the gene ends were 5 bases for V and 9 bases for J; bases not matched to a gene: 6. The CDR3 is 14 amino acids. Germline CDR1 and CDR2: MNHEY and SMNVEV (reference sequence). DNA of the CDR3: TGTGCCAGCAGTCCCAGGGGGCCCTTTTCACCCCTCCACTTT. As protein: CASSPRGPFSPLHF.

This clonotype has just a few counts. The V and J genes are TRBV19 and TRBJ1-2, with TRBD1 as a possible D gene (6 bases). Trimming removed 7 bases from V and 7 bases from J, with 13 bases in between. Germline loops: CDR1 LNHDA, CDR2 SQIVND (reference sequence). There are 12 residues in the CDR3. CDR3 region: CASTGRGSGYTF. The DNA for the CDR3 is TGTGCCAGTACCGGCAGGGGTAGTGGCTACACCTTC. The entire variable domain, with the rest obtained from reference TRBV19 and TRBJ1-2, is as follows: DGGITQSPKYLFRKEGQNVTLSCEQNLNHDAMYWYRQDPGQGLRLIYYSQIVNDFQKGDIAEGYSVSREKKESFPLTVTSAQKNPTAFYLCASTGRGSGYTFGSGTRLTVV.

There are many counts of this clonotype. The chain carries TRBV29-1 and TRBJ2-5; no definite D call. V was clipped by 7 bases and J by 5 bases, with 14 bases between them. CDR1 and CDR2 from the germline V gene are SQVTM and ANQGSEA. CDR3 size: 12 residues. CDR3 sequence reads: CSATDPAETQYF. The CDR3 DNA reads TGCAGCGCAACAGACCCCGCGGAGACCCAGTACTTC. Using reference TRBV29-1 and TRBJ2-5 for the parts outside the CDR3, the full variable domain is SAVISQKPSRDICQRGTSLTIQCQVDSQVTMMFWYRQQPGQSLTLIATANQGSEATYESGFVIDKFPISRPNLTFSTLTVSNMSPEDSSIYLCSATDPAETQYFGPGTRLLVL.

The chain uses TRBV12-3 or TRBV12-4 and TRBJ2-1; D remains unclear. The CDR3 is made up of 14 amino acids. V lost 5 bases to trimming and J lost 10 bases, with 18 bases between them. In nucleotides, the CDR3 is TGTGCCAGCAGTCGGAAAATGGGTGGTGGAGAGCAGTTCTTC. It yields the protein CASSRKMGGGEQFF.

Comments on this clonotype: Being one base from a much bigger clone, this may be a read error. The chain joins TRBV27 to TRBJ2-2; D could derive from TRBD1 or TRBD2 (5 bases each). Germline CDR1 is MNHEY and CDR2 is SMNVEV (reference sequence). The CDR3 loop spans 13 amino acids. V was trimmed by 3 bases and J by 7 bases, leaving 9 bases between them. CDR3 sequence (DNA): TGTGCCAGCAGTTTTTGGGGGATCGGGGAGCTGTTTTTT. It is translated as CASSFWGIGELFF.

This chain links TRBV30 with TRBJ2-7, with D tentatively TRBD1 (6 bases). The germline gives CDR1 GTSNPN, CDR2 SVGIG (reference sequence). The V and J ends lost 4 bases and 0 bases respectively, with 10 bases between them. The CDR3 covers 13 residues. CDR3 region: CAWTGANSYEQYF. Here the CDR3 DNA reads TGTGCCTGGACAGGGGCTAACTCCTACGAGCAGTACTTC.